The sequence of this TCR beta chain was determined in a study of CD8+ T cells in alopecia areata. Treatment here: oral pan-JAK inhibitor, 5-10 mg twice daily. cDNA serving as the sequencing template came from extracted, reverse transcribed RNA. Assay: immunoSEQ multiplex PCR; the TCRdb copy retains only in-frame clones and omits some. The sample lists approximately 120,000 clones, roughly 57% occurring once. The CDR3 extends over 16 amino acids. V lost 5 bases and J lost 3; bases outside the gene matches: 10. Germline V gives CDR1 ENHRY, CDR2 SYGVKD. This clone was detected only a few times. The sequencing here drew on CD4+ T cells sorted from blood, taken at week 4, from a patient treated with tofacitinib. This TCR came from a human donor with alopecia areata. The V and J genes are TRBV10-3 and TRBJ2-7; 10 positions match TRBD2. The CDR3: CAISQAIAGGGYEQYF. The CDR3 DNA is TGTGCCATCAGTCAAGCCATAGCGGGAGGCGGCTACGAGCAGTACTTC.